Reported below is one T cell receptor beta chain. Source study methods: Counts of nucleated cells, estimated from reference gene primer amplification, were obtained. The protocol was immunoSEQ multiplex PCR, while the TCRdb copy is restricted to in-frame clones and leaves out a portion. The DNA was the basis for D and trimming; V, J and clone size are from that table. The sample has just over 250,000 clones; 75% to 95% are singletons. These data are taken from a study of blood T cell repertoires in COVID-19. V shed 6 bases and J shed 0 bases, with 5 bases lying between them. CDR1 SQVTM and CDR2 ANQGSEA come from the germline V gene. This CDR3 spans 11 amino acids.

The sequence was obtained from a person between 18 and 30 years old with COVID-19, enrolled during active disease. This rearrangement joins TRBV29-1 to TRBJ1-2; no clear D gene. Sequences were obtained from peripheral blood. DNA of the CDR3: TGCAGCGTAGAGGCTAACTATGGCTACACCTTC. Protein sequence: CSVEANYGYTF.